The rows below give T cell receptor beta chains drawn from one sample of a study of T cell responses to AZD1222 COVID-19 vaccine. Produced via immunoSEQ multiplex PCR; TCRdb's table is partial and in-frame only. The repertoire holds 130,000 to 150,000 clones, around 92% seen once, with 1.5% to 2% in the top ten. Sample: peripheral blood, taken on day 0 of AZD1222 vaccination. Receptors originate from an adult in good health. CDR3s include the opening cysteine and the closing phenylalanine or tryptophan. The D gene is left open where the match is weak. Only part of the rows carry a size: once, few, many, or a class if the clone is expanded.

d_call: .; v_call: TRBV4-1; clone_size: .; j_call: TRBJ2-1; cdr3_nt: TGCGCCAGCAGCCAAGTTAGCGGAGTCTACAATGAGCAGTTCTTC; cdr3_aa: CASSQVSGVYNEQFF
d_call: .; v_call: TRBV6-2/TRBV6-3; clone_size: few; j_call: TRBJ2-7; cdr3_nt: TGTGCCAGCAGTCGGGGGCGCGTCGAGCAGTACTTC; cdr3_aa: CASSRGRVEQYF
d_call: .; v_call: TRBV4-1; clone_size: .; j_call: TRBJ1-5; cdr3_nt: TGCGCCAGCAGCCCGGGGCCGGGGCGGAGCAATCAGCCCCAGCATTTT; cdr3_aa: CASSPGPGRSNQPQHF
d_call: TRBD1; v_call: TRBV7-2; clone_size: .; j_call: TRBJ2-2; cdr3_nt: TGTGCCAGCAGCACCCGACAGGGGGCCGACGGGGAGCTGTTTTTT; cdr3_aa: CASSTRQGADGELFF
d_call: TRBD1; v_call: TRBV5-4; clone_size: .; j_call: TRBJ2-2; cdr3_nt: TGTGCCAGCAGCTCTATGACAGGGGGCGTAGGCGGGGAGCTGTTTTTT; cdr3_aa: CASSSMTGGVGGELFF
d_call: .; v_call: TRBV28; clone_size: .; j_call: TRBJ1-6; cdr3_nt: TGTGCCAGCAGCAGGGACTTTAGCTCCTATAATTCACCCCTCCACTTT; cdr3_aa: CASSRDFSSYNSPLHF
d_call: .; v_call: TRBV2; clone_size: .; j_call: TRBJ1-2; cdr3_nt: TGTGCCAGCAGTGGGCAGGTTCTGAACTATGGCTACACCTTC; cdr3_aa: CASSGQVLNYGYTF
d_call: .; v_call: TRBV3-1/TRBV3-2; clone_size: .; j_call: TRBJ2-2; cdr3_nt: TGTGCCAGCAGCCGTCGAGAGACCACCGAGGAGCTGTTTTTT; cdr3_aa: CASSRRETTEELFF
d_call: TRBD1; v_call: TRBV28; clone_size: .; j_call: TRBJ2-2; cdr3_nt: TGTGCCAGCAGTCCGCATCGGACAGGGGGAAACACCGGGGAGCTGTTTTTT; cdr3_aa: CASSPHRTGGNTGELFF
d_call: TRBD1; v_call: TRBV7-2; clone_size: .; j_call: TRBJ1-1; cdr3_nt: TGTGCCAGCAGCTCTCGGGACAGGGGTACTGAAGCTTTCTTT; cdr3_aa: CASSSRDRGTEAFF
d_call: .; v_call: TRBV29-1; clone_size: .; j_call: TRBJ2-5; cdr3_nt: TGCAGCGTTGCCCTCCAGGGGATCGGGACCCAGTACTTC; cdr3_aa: CSVALQGIGTQYF
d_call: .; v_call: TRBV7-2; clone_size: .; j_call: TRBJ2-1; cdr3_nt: TGTGCCAGCAGCTTAGCAGGTCATACCTACAATGAGCAGTTCTTC; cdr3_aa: CASSLAGHTYNEQFF
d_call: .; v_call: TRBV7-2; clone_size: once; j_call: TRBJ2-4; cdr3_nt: TGTGCCAGCAGCTTAGGACAGAGAGATTTCATTCAGTACTTC; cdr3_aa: CASSLGQRDFIQYF
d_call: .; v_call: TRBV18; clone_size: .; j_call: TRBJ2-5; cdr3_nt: TGTGCCAGCTCGCCACGGCAGTGGGAGACCCAGTACTTC; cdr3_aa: CASSPRQWETQYF
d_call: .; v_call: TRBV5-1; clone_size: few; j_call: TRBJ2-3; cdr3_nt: TGCGCCAGCAGCTTGTCGGCGCCAGATACGCAGTATTTT; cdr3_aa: CASSLSAPDTQYF
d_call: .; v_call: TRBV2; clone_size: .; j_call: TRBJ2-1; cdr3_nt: TGTGCCAGCACCCGGGGATTTTACAATGAGCAGTTCTTC; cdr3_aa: CASTRGFYNEQFF
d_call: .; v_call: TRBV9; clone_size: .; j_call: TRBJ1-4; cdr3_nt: TGTGCCAGCAGCGTAGATGGGTCTGAAAAACTGTTTTTT; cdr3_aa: CASSVDGSEKLFF
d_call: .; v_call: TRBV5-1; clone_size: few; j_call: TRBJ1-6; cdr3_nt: TGCGCCAGCAGCTTGCCCACCTTAAGACCCTCCGGGGGCAATTCACCCCTCCACTTT; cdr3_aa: CASSLPTLRPSGGNSPLHF
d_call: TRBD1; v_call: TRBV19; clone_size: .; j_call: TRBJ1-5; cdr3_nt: TGTGCCAGTAGTTCACAGGGGGCGAGCAATCAGCCCCAGCATTTT; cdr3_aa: CASSSQGASNQPQHF
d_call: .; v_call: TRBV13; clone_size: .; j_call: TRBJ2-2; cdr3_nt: TGTGCCAGCAGCTTAGGGGGCCGAACCGGGGAGCTGTTTTTT; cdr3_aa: CASSLGGRTGELFF
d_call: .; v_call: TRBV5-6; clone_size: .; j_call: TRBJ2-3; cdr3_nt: TGTGCCAGCAGCTTGTTAGATACGCAGTATTTT; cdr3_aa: CASSLLDTQYF
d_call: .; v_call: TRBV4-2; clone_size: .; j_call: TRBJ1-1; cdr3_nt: TGTGCCAGCAGCCAAGAAGGTAGGAACACTGAAGCTTTCTTT; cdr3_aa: CASSQEGRNTEAFF
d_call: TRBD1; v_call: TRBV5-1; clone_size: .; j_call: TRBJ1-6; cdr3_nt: TGCGCCAGCAGCTTAAATCCAGGACAGGGGAGATCACCCCTCCACTTT; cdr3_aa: CASSLNPGQGRSPLHF
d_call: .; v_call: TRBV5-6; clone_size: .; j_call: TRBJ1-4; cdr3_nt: TGTGCCAGCAGCCGATTAAAGGGTCCAACTAATGAAAAACTGTTTTTT; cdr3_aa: CASSRLKGPTNEKLFF
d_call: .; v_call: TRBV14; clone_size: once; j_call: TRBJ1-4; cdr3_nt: TGTGCCAGCAGCGCGACGGAGACTAATGAAAAACTGTTTTTT; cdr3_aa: CASSATETNEKLFF
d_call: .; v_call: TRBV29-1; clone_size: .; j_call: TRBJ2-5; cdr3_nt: TGCAGCGTTGTATTGTTCCAAGAGACCCAGTACTTC; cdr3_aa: CSVVLFQETQYF
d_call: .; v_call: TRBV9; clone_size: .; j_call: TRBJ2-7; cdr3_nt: TGTGCCAGCAGCGCTTGGACAGACTCCTACGAGCAGTACTTC; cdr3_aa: CASSAWTDSYEQYF
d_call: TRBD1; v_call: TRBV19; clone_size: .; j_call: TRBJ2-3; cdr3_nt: TGTGCCAGTAGTAAGGACAGGGCGTACACAGATACGCAGTATTTT; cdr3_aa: CASSKDRAYTDTQYF
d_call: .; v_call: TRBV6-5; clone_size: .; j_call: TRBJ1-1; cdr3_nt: TGTGCCAGCTTCCGAGGGCAGGGCCTTGAAGCTTTCTTT; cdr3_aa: CASFRGQGLEAFF
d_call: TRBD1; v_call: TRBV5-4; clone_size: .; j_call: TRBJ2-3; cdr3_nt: TGTGCCAGCAGCCCGGCTAGGGGGCGGCCAGATACGCAGTATTTT; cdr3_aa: CASSPARGRPDTQYF
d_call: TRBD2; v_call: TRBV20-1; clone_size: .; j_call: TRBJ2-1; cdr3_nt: TGCAGTGCTAGTAATGAGCGGGGGGGCTTCTACAATGAGCAGTTCTTC; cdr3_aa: CSASNERGGFYNEQFF
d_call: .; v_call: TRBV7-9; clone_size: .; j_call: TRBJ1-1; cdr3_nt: TGTGCCAGCAGCTTAGAAAGGGGAACTGAAGCTTTCTTT; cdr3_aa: CASSLERGTEAFF